This is a list of T cell receptor beta chains from one sample in a study of blood T cell repertoires in COVID-19. Sequencing was performed with immunoSEQ multiplex PCR; in TCRdb, only in-frame clones are kept and a portion is missing. The table lists around 380,000 clones, about four fifths of them singletons. Sample: peripheral blood. All receptors come from a human donor with acute or convalescent COVID-19. The donor label of this sample is uncertain. Each CDR3 is given with its conserved first and last residue. The order of the fields is J gene, V gene, clone size, CDR3 protein. Size values are once, few and many counts, or a class for expanded clones, and some rows have none.

J gene: TRBJ2-7; V gene: TRBV7-2; clone size: .; CDR3 protein: CASSRTSGRYEQYF
J gene: TRBJ2-7; V gene: TRBV6-1; clone size: .; CDR3 protein: CASSEAGTGIYEQYF
J gene: TRBJ2-3; V gene: TRBV25-1; clone size: few; CDR3 protein: CASSVPTRAGDRTDTQYF
J gene: TRBJ2-2; V gene: TRBV5-5; clone size: .; CDR3 protein: CASSLRTSWGGELFF
J gene: TRBJ2-7; V gene: TRBV5-1; clone size: .; CDR3 protein: CASSLRASGNGEQYF
J gene: TRBJ2-1; V gene: TRBV30; clone size: .; CDR3 protein: CASKGGLANNEQFF
J gene: TRBJ1-1; V gene: TRBV5-1; clone size: .; CDR3 protein: CASSYETAGTEAFF
J gene: TRBJ1-5; V gene: TRBV29-1; clone size: few; CDR3 protein: CSVMGQGSNQPQHF
J gene: TRBJ2-5; V gene: TRBV19; clone size: .; CDR3 protein: CASSIPGQGALGQETQYF
J gene: TRBJ2-1; V gene: TRBV11-2; clone size: .; CDR3 protein: CASSFWSSGSPSSYNEQFF
J gene: TRBJ2-5; V gene: TRBV5-1; clone size: .; CDR3 protein: CASSQARLAKGETQYF
J gene: TRBJ1-5; V gene: TRBV5-1; clone size: .; CDR3 protein: CASSLGGGNQPQHF
J gene: TRBJ1-3; V gene: TRBV5-1; clone size: few; CDR3 protein: CASSSSGDRNTIYF
J gene: TRBJ1-1; V gene: TRBV15; clone size: .; CDR3 protein: CATTEIGGTGNTEAFF
J gene: TRBJ1-2; V gene: TRBV7-9; clone size: .; CDR3 protein: CASSLSQAGRSGYTF
J gene: TRBJ2-1; V gene: TRBV2; clone size: .; CDR3 protein: CASRLAANEQFF
J gene: TRBJ2-7; V gene: TRBV5-1; clone size: .; CDR3 protein: CASSSIPPGTSGVRSSYEQYF
J gene: TRBJ2-1; V gene: TRBV7-9; clone size: once; CDR3 protein: CASRSGTANNEQFF
J gene: TRBJ1-6; V gene: TRBV7-2; clone size: .; CDR3 protein: CASSLGGIGQANSPLHF
J gene: TRBJ1-2; V gene: TRBV19; clone size: .; CDR3 protein: CASSWGSSNYGYTF
J gene: TRBJ1-5; V gene: TRBV6-5; clone size: once; CDR3 protein: CASSYSGRSNQPQHF
J gene: TRBJ1-1; V gene: TRBV19; clone size: .; CDR3 protein: CASSTRRGTEAFF
J gene: TRBJ1-4; V gene: TRBV24-1; clone size: .; CDR3 protein: CANPAGGTNEKLFF
J gene: TRBJ2-5; V gene: TRBV24-1; clone size: .; CDR3 protein: CATSDLFGSQETQYF
J gene: TRBJ1-2; V gene: TRBV3-1/TRBV3-2; clone size: once; CDR3 protein: CASSQAANYGYTF
J gene: TRBJ1-2; V gene: TRBV25-1; clone size: .; CDR3 protein: CASSDDRVEFDGYTF
J gene: TRBJ1-5; V gene: TRBV28; clone size: few; CDR3 protein: CASSQDRSLNQPQHF
J gene: TRBJ2-6; V gene: TRBV7-9; clone size: .; CDR3 protein: CARGTTSHSGANVLTF
J gene: TRBJ1-5; V gene: TRBV15; clone size: .; CDR3 protein: CATSRGTGRSQPQHF
J gene: TRBJ1-2; V gene: TRBV27; clone size: .; CDR3 protein: CASSFGGANYGYTF
J gene: TRBJ2-7; V gene: TRBV28; clone size: .; CDR3 protein: CASSLQGTPYEQYF
J gene: TRBJ2-1; V gene: TRBV5-1; clone size: .; CDR3 protein: CASSLTSGGVYNEQFF
J gene: TRBJ1-1; V gene: TRBV2; clone size: once; CDR3 protein: CASNGQGRMNTEAFF
J gene: TRBJ1-5; V gene: TRBV4-2; clone size: .; CDR3 protein: CASSQGRGGNQPQHF
J gene: TRBJ1-1; V gene: TRBV7-9; clone size: once; CDR3 protein: CASSLAQTGITEAFF
J gene: TRBJ1-1; V gene: TRBV7-9; clone size: .; CDR3 protein: CASSLGGAGTEAFF
J gene: TRBJ2-1; V gene: TRBV3-1/TRBV3-2; clone size: .; CDR3 protein: CASSQDWGGEQFF
J gene: TRBJ1-2; V gene: TRBV28; clone size: .; CDR3 protein: CASSLNTGTFVHGYTF
J gene: TRBJ2-1; V gene: TRBV5-1; clone size: .; CDR3 protein: CASRPAGGSYNEQFF
J gene: TRBJ1-2; V gene: TRBV12-3/TRBV12-4; clone size: .; CDR3 protein: CASSPDIFYGYTF
J gene: TRBJ1-2; V gene: TRBV9; clone size: .; CDR3 protein: CASSGRGQTLKGYGYTF
J gene: TRBJ2-1; V gene: TRBV18; clone size: .; CDR3 protein: CASSILAGAAYNEQFF
J gene: TRBJ1-1; V gene: TRBV4-2; clone size: .; CDR3 protein: CASSPGLARTEAFF
J gene: TRBJ2-3; V gene: TRBV3-1/TRBV3-2; clone size: .; CDR3 protein: CASSHRTSGAGTDTQYF
J gene: TRBJ1-2; V gene: TRBV19; clone size: .; CDR3 protein: CASSANGQALSGYTF
J gene: TRBJ2-3; V gene: TRBV3-1/TRBV3-2; clone size: .; CDR3 protein: CASSRDRVLGDTQYF
J gene: TRBJ2-3; V gene: TRBV5-1; clone size: .; CDR3 protein: CASSLAGVTDTQYF
J gene: TRBJ1-6; V gene: TRBV11-2; clone size: once; CDR3 protein: CASSLRGRESYNSPLHF
J gene: TRBJ1-3; V gene: TRBV7-2; clone size: .; CDR3 protein: CASSSKGQQNTIYF
J gene: TRBJ1-6; V gene: TRBV6-5; clone size: .; CDR3 protein: CASSYYGTVNSPLHF
J gene: TRBJ1-2; V gene: TRBV28; clone size: .; CDR3 protein: CASSQMRVGYTF
J gene: TRBJ1-1; V gene: TRBV7-6; clone size: many; CDR3 protein: CASSPTSGWNTEAFF
J gene: TRBJ1-5; V gene: TRBV27; clone size: .; CDR3 protein: CASSQVPWEGNQPQHF
J gene: TRBJ1-5; V gene: TRBV28; clone size: .; CDR3 protein: CASSVSNQPQHF
J gene: TRBJ2-7; V gene: TRBV5-4; clone size: .; CDR3 protein: CASSRGLAGGRNYEQYF
J gene: TRBJ1-1; V gene: TRBV28; clone size: .; CDR3 protein: CASSLLYWGTDRGNTEAFF
J gene: TRBJ1-4; V gene: TRBV5-8; clone size: .; CDR3 protein: CASSFGQLRGNEKLFF
J gene: TRBJ1-2; V gene: TRBV6-5; clone size: .; CDR3 protein: CASSYSGLASGYTF
J gene: TRBJ1-5; V gene: TRBV6-2/TRBV6-3; clone size: .; CDR3 protein: CASSYGDRGGGQPQHF
J gene: TRBJ1-2; V gene: TRBV7-2; clone size: .; CDR3 protein: CASSLAYPGQGHGYTF